The present T cell receptor (beta chain) was sequenced within a study of molecular identifiers for immune sequencing clone quantification. Based on a CD8+CD4-CCR7+CD45RA+ profile, naive CD8 T cells were sorted. Findings and caveats of the study: Highly expanded clones may be undercounted when identical TCR molecules share barcodes.

In preparing bulk TCR libraries, previously described methods and listed TCR primers were used. TCRdb passed the PCR reads through MiXCR, listing each CDR3 protein once. The sample records about 320,000 distinct CDR3 sequences, about a fifth being singletons. About this clonotype: As yet, its antigen is unknown.

Sequencing used naive CD8+ T cells from blood, with Jurkat cell RNA spiked in. Noted subset: FACS-sorted CD8+CD4-CCR7+CD45RA+ naive T cells. This clonotype originated in a human donor in good health. Some libraries in this study had Jurkat cell RNA spiked in.

The CDR3 DNA is TGTGCCAGCAGCTTGGTGACGGGGGACAGGGGATCCTACGAGCAGTACTTC. Residues: CASSLVTGDRGSYEQYF. The chain employs TRBV5-6 and TRBJ2-7; 10 bases map to TRBD1. Unmatched junction bases numbered 7, after V lost 0 bases and J lost 1 base. Germline V CDR1 and CDR2: SGHDT, YYEEEE. This CDR3 spans 17 amino acids.